These 16 T cell receptor beta chains were sequenced from one sample in a study of blood T cell repertoires in COVID-19. Clones were sequenced by immunoSEQ multiplex PCR, and TCRdb holds only the in-frame ones, with some missing. The sample lists about 140,000 clones; around 72% were seen once. The sequencing sample was made of peripheral blood. All receptors derive from a woman aged 55 to 70 with acute or convalescent COVID-19.

The rearrangement uses TRBV11-2 and TRBJ2-5, with TRBD2 identical over 7 bases. Germline lookup yields CDR1 SGHAT and CDR2 FQNNGV. CDR3 length: 14 residues. V lost 0 bases and J lost 7; bases outside the gene matches: 5. The chain's CDR3 is CASSLEAWGGTQYF. CDR3 DNA sequence: TGTGCCAGCAGCTTAGAAGCCTGGGGGGGGACCCAGTACTTC.

V is TRBV7-2 and J is TRBJ1-3, with TRBD1 matching over 7 bases. The CDR3 totals 15 residues. Looked up from germline, CDR1 is SGHTA and CDR2 is FQGNSA. J gave up 3 bases and V 1 base, and 3 bases lay outside the gene matches. The CDR3 loop reads CASSLEGAVGNTIYF. CDR3 in DNA: TGTGCCAGCAGCTTAGAGGGGGCCGTTGGAAACACCATATATTTT.

The chain recombines TRBV19 with TRBJ2-3; TRBD1 matches 9 bases. The CDR3 consists of 14 residues. V lost 4 bases to trimming and J lost 7 bases; unmatched junction nucleotides: 6. In germline, CDR1 is LNHDA, CDR2 SQIVND (reference sequence). CDR3 nucleotides: TGTGCCAGTAGTAGGGACAGGGCCATGAATACGCAGTATTTT. It translates to CASSRDRAMNTQYF.

The chain carries TRBV29-1 and TRBJ2-7, with 9 bases fitting TRBD1. V dropped 6 bases and J dropped 5; count of bases not matched to a gene: 5. CDR1 is SQVTM, CDR2 ANQGSEA, per germline. CDR3 length equals 12 residues. The CDR3 bases are TGCAGCGTCGGATGGACAGGGGACGAGCAGTACTTC. As protein: CSVGWTGDEQYF.

The chain has TRBV19 and TRBJ2-1; 7 positions agree with TRBD2. With V trimmed by 8 bases and J by 3 bases, 13 bases remained unmatched. Germline CDR1 and CDR2: LNHDA and SQIVND (reference sequence). The CDR3 spans 16 residues. The CDR3 here is CASLSHAASGYNEQFF. The CDR3 nucleotides read TGTGCCAGTTTGAGTCATGCGGCTAGCGGCTACAATGAGCAGTTCTTC.

This chain links TRBV4-1 with TRBJ1-3, with D uncertain. The V gene lost 0 bases and the J gene lost 6 bases, with 21 bases spanning the gap. This CDR3 comprises 18 residues. CDR1 MGHRA and CDR2 YSYEKL come from the germline V gene. The CDR3 DNA follows: TGCGCCAGCAGCCAAGATTTTAGGGTTGGATCTCGGGAAAACACCATATATTTT. Its protein product is CASSQDFRVGSRENTIYF.

This clone has more than one count but fewer than ten. This chain uses TRBV28 with TRBJ2-7; 10 bases are shared with TRBD2. Germline V CDR1 and CDR2: MDHEN, SYDVKM. The CDR3 is 16 amino acids. V lost 7 bases and J lost 4; bases outside the gene matches: 13. CDR3: CASNPIPGLASYEQYF. CDR3 sequence (DNA): TGTGCCAGCAACCCCATTCCGGGACTAGCGTCTTACGAGCAGTACTTC. Full variable domain (rest looked up from reference TRBV28 and TRBJ2-7): DVKVTQSSRYLVKRTGEKVFLECVQDMDHENMFWYRQDPGLGLRLIYFSYDVKMKEKGDIPEGYSVSREKKERFSLILESASTNQTSMYLCASNPIPGLASYEQYFGPGTRLTVT.

The chain couples TRBV2 to TRBJ2-7; 8 bases are a match to TRBD1. CDR1 SNHLY and CDR2 FYNNEI come from the germline V gene. With V trimmed by 5 bases and J by 0 bases, 6 bases remained unmatched. The CDR3 sequence is 15 residues long. The CDR3 sequence: CASSRRTGYSYEQYF. In DNA form, the CDR3 reads TGTGCCAGCAGTAGAAGGACAGGGTACTCCTACGAGCAGTACTTC.

This chain connects TRBV5-1 to TRBJ2-7, with a weak D call TRBD2 (5 bases). Per germline, CDR1 SGHRS and CDR2 YFSETQ. This CDR3 has 13 residues. Trimming took 7 bases from V and 4 from J, leaving 15 bases between them. The CDR3 region is CASSPLGVYEQYF. CDR3 sequence (DNA): TGCGCCAGCTCACCACTCGGGGTGTACGAGCAGTACTTC.

The chain combines TRBV9 with TRBJ2-1; 8 bases are shared with TRBD2. This CDR3 is 15 amino acids long. CDR1 is SGDLS, CDR2 YYNGEE, per germline. The V segment lost 0 bases and the J segment 4 bases; nucleotides outside the gene matches: 3. The CDR3 DNA follows: TGTGCCAGCAGCGTAGGAGCGGGAGCTTACAATGAGCAGTTCTTC. Residues: CASSVGAGAYNEQFF.

The chain employs TRBV14 and TRBJ2-3; weak D call: TRBD2 (7 bases). The CDR3 runs 15 residues. Germline V gene lookup returns CDR1 SGHDN and CDR2 FVKESK. With 1 base removed from V and 1 base from J, the gap between germline ends came to 9 bases. In nucleotides, the CDR3 is TGTGCCAGCAGCCAAGGGGGGGGCCGCACAGATACGCAGTATTTT. Its protein product is CASSQGGGRTDTQYF.

The chain has TRBV28 and TRBJ2-3, with TRBD2 identical over 12 bases. In germline, CDR1 is MDHEN, CDR2 SYDVKM. The CDR3 is 17 residues long. Trimming took 6 bases from V and 4 from J; bases not matched to a gene: 11. The CDR3 is CASSLRLAGVVADTQYF. Written as DNA, the CDR3 is TGTGCCAGCAGCCTCAGACTAGCGGGAGTCGTCGCAGATACGCAGTATTTT.

This chain joins TRBV12-3 or TRBV12-4 and TRBJ1-1; D possibly corresponds to TRBD1 (5 bases). V was shortened by 5 bases and J by 8 bases, with 9 bases between the two germline ends. CDR3 length: 11 amino acids. The CDR3 is CASSPGIEAFF. As DNA, the CDR3 is TGTGCCAGCAGTCCAGGGATAGAAGCTTTCTTT.

This chain joins TRBV28 and TRBJ1-1; D not certain. This CDR3 comprises 14 residues. V was cut by 10 bases and J by 4 bases, with 19 bases left in between. Per the germline V gene, CDR1 is MDHEN and CDR2 is SYDVKM. The CDR3 loop is CATLEAGRITEAFF. CDR3 DNA sequence: TGTGCCACCCTAGAGGCGGGCCGGATCACTGAAGCTTTCTTT.

The V call is TRBV3-1 (or the pseudogene TRBV3-2), the J call TRBJ2-5; the D gene is possibly TRBD2 (7 bases). The CDR3 runs to 14 residues. Germline CDR1 reads LGHDT; CDR2 reads YNNKEL (reference sequence). V was shortened by 6 bases and J by 9 bases, with 20 bases between the two germline ends. The CDR3 region is CASRSSGGGSAQYF. CDR3 sequence (DNA): TGTGCCAGCAGATCAAGTGGGGGGGGCTCAGCCCAGTACTTC.

This clone was detected only a few times. The V gene is TRBV5-1, the J gene TRBJ2-7; possibly TRBD1 for D (6 bases). Germline loops: CDR1 SGHRS, CDR2 YFSETQ. With 1 base removed from V and 3 bases from J, the gap between germline ends came to 8 bases. The CDR3 is 13 amino acids. This CDR3 reads CASSLTGNYEQYF. In nucleotides, the CDR3 is TGCGCCAGCAGCTTGACAGGGAACTACGAGCAGTACTTC.